Listed below are T cell receptor beta chains from one sample, sequenced in a study of T-cell reconstitution after alpha-beta-depleted transplantation in children. TCRdb re-derived calls from the PCR reads in MiXCR, one entry per CDR3 protein. The data show around 370,000 distinct CDR3 sequences, roughly 16% seen once. Specimen: PBMCs, mostly from graft donor cells, collected 360 days after TCRalphabeta/CD19-depleted stem cell transplant. The origin of the receptors is a male patient aged 2 to 9 who had a stem cell transplant for acute lymphoblastic leukemia, so the T cells may come from the graft donor. The CDR3 runs from the conserved cysteine through the conserved F or W.

CDR3aa	j_gene	v_gene
CASSFALAGPDTQYF	TRBJ2-3	TRBV27
CASSHPGGEQFF	TRBJ2-1	TRBV7-8
CASSSRTGNQPQHF	TRBJ1-5	TRBV4-1
CASSLDATRLEAEAFF	TRBJ1-1	TRBV28
CASSYTGGRGYGYTF	TRBJ1-2	TRBV5-1
CAASSYNEQFF	TRBJ2-1	TRBV10-3
CAITTLLKTASSGNTIYF	TRBJ1-3	TRBV10-3
CSATYNSDTYSYEQYF	TRBJ2-7	TRBV20-1
CASSLDRALNSPLHF	TRBJ1-6	TRBV7-9
CASSLEVVGNEQFF	TRBJ2-1	TRBV7-8